What follows are 15 T cell receptor beta chains derived from one specimen sequenced in a study of beta chain features in type 1 diabetes. Expressed TCRB transcripts were sequenced because the isolated RNA had all been reverse transcribed beforehand. Sequencing used immunoSEQ multiplex PCR; TCRdb keeps in-frame clones, though not all of them. Here the sample spans just over 450,000 clones, about 29% being singletons. Sequencing used naive CD4+ T cells from blood. Every receptor here comes from a man aged 18 to 30 in good health.

The V and J genes are TRBV15 and TRBJ2-2; D unclear. CDR3 length: 13 amino acids. Trimming left V 1 base short and J 7 bases short, with 7 bases between. The germline CDR1 and CDR2 sequences are LNHNV and YYDKDF (reference sequence). The CDR3 loop is CATSRGPLGELFF. The CDR3 region has the DNA TGTGCCACCAGCAGAGGCCCCCTCGGGGAGCTGTTTTTT.

This chain uses TRBV7-2 with TRBJ2-5; 7 nucleotides align to TRBD2. CDR3 length: 14 amino acids. The V segment lost 5 bases and the J segment 3 bases; nucleotides outside the gene matches: 6. From germline, CDR1 is SGHTA and CDR2 FQGNSA. DNA for the CDR3: TGTGCCAGCAGCCAGGCCGGGGGGAAAGAGACCCAGTACTTC. This gives the protein CASSQAGGKETQYF.

The genes are TRBV10-3 and TRBJ2-5, with D possibly being TRBD1 (5 bases). The CDR3 contains 16 residues. Germline-derived CDR1 and CDR2 are ENHRY and SYGVKD. V gave up 0 bases and J gave up 1 base, with 12 bases separating them. In DNA form, the CDR3 reads TGTGCCATCAGTGAGTCGAGTAACAGGCTCCAAGAGACCCAGTACTTC. It yields the protein CAISESSNRLQETQYF.

The V and J genes are TRBV4-1 and TRBJ2-1; D is possibly TRBD2 (6 bases). The CDR3 loop spans 17 amino acids. V was cut by 0 bases and J by 2 bases, with 14 bases left in between. Germline CDR1 reads MGHRA; CDR2 reads YSYEKL. The CDR3 DNA sequence: TGCGCCAGCAGCCAAGAGGGGGGAGGCAGTCCCTACAATGAGCAGTTCTTC. This translates into CASSQEGGGSPYNEQFF.

This clone was recorded a few times. The rearrangement links TRBV19 to TRBJ1-5; TRBD1 is a possible D gene (6 bases). The V gene's germline CDR1 is LNHDA and CDR2 SQIVND (reference sequence). Trimming took off 2 bases at V and 4 bases at J, with 15 bases between the two ends. This CDR3 spans 16 amino acids. The CDR3 DNA follows: TGTGCCAGTAGTATAACAGGGCGGAGGGGAAATCAGCCCCAGCATTTT. Translated, it gives CASSITGRRGNQPQHF.

This clone was observed a few times. DNA for the CDR3: TGTGCCAGCAGCGTAGACGAGCTAGCGGGCACTAGGGGGCAGTTCTTC. This gives the protein CASSVDELAGTRGQFF. This chain connects TRBV9 to TRBJ2-1; 8 nucleotides line up with TRBD2. Trimming removed 0 bases from V and 12 bases from J; junction bases left unmatched: 14. In germline, CDR1 is SGDLS, CDR2 YYNGEE. This CDR3 spans 16 amino acids. The complete variable domain, with remaining parts taken from reference TRBV9 and TRBJ2-1, reads DSGVTQTPKHLITATGQRVTLRCSPRSGDLSVYWYQQSLDQGLQFLIQYYNGEERAKGNILERFSAQQFPDLHSELNLSSLELGDSALYFCASSVDELAGTRGQFFGPGTRLTVL.

V usage is TRBV14 and J usage is TRBJ2-7; D gene unclear. In germline, CDR1 is SGHDN, CDR2 FVKESK. V was pared by 1 base and J by 7 bases, with 14 bases between. The CDR3 contains 14 residues. The CDR3 region is CASSQASRRGEQYF. In DNA, the CDR3 is TGTGCCAGCAGCCAAGCCAGCCGGAGAGGAGAGCAGTACTTC. The full variable domain, its missing parts supplied by reference TRBV14 and TRBJ2-7, is EAGVTQFPSHSVIEKGQTVTLRCDPISGHDNLYWYRRVMGKEIKFLLHFVKESKQDESGMPNNRFLAERTGGTYSTLKVQPAELEDSGVYFCASSQASRRGEQYFGPGTRLTVT.

V gene TRBV7-2 combines with J gene TRBJ2-7, with unresolved D. The CDR3 is made up of 14 amino acids. With 1 base removed from V and 3 bases from J, the gap between germline ends came to 10 bases. Germline assignment: CDR1 SGHTA and CDR2 FQGNSA. CDR3 amino acids: CASSLVQTSYEQYF. CDR3 coding DNA: TGTGCCAGCAGCTTAGTCCAGACGAGCTACGAGCAGTACTTC.

The V gene is TRBV4-1, the J gene TRBJ2-1, with 11 nucleotides matching TRBD2. This CDR3 region has 15 residues. With V trimmed by 2 bases and J by 11 bases, 8 bases remained unmatched. Germline CDR1 and CDR2: MGHRA and YSYEKL. The CDR3 sequence is CASSQTGTSGFKQFF. DNA for the CDR3: TGCGCCAGCAGCCAAACCGGGACTAGCGGATTTAAGCAGTTCTTC.

The V gene is TRBV6-1, the J gene TRBJ2-3, with D tentatively TRBD1 or TRBD2 (6 bases each). Per germline, CDR1 MNHNS and CDR2 SASEGT. The CDR3 length is 14 residues. Trimming removed 5 bases from V and 3 bases from J, with 12 bases in between. The CDR3 DNA reads as TGTGCCAGCAGTCCTACAGGGAGGACAGATACGCAGTATTTT. Translated: CASSPTGRTDTQYF.

The CDR3 protein is CAWSVGAGQYF. The CDR3 bases are TGTGCCTGGAGTGTGGGAGCGGGGCAGTACTTC. This sequence joins TRBV30 and TRBJ2-7, with a tentative D call TRBD2 (6 bases). Germline V gives CDR1 GTSNPN, CDR2 SVGIG (reference sequence). This CDR3 has 11 amino acids. Trimming cost V 0 bases and J 9 bases, with 9 bases left between them.

This clone was counted between two and nine times. The V call is TRBV10-3, the J call TRBJ2-7; 8 positions agree with TRBD2. Germline V CDR1 and CDR2: ENHRY, SYGVKD. This CDR3 has 16 residues. V lost 0 bases and J lost 2; bases outside the gene matches: 6. The CDR3 sequence is CAISESKGSGTYEQYF. The CDR3, as DNA: TGTGCCATCAGTGAGTCGAAGGGTAGCGGGACCTACGAGCAGTACTTC.

The chain combines TRBV6-5 with TRBJ2-1; tentatively, D is TRBD2 (6 bases). Germline V gives CDR1 MNHEY, CDR2 SVGAGI. The CDR3 length is 16 residues. V gave up 0 bases and J gave up 4 bases, with 13 bases separating them. CDR3 sequence (DNA): TGTGCCAGCAGTTACTCGGGGAGGACCGGATACAATGAGCAGTTCTTC. The encoded protein is CASSYSGRTGYNEQFF.

About this clone itself: In the same sample, other DNA sequences code for this CDR3. The chain is built from TRBV5-4 and TRBJ2-3, with TRBD2 identical over 12 bases. Germline V gene data show CDR1 as SGHNT and CDR2 as YYREEE (reference sequence). This CDR3 comprises 16 residues. Trimming cost V 2 bases and J 1 base; bases outside gene matches: 2. The CDR3 spells CASSLRLAGGTDTQYF. CDR3 bases: TGTGCCAGCAGCTTACGACTAGCGGGAGGCACAGATACGCAGTATTTT.

In its sample, this clone was seen a few times. The chain uses TRBV7-9 and TRBJ1-4, with a possible D match to TRBD1 (6 bases). Trimming cost V 1 base and J 7 bases, with 10 bases left between them. This CDR3 spans 14 amino acids. Germline CDR1 and CDR2: SEHNR and FQNEAQ (reference sequence). The chain's CDR3 is CASSLGRGGEKLFF. The CDR3 DNA reads as TGTGCCAGCAGCTTAGGCAGGGGCGGTGAAAAACTGTTTTTT.